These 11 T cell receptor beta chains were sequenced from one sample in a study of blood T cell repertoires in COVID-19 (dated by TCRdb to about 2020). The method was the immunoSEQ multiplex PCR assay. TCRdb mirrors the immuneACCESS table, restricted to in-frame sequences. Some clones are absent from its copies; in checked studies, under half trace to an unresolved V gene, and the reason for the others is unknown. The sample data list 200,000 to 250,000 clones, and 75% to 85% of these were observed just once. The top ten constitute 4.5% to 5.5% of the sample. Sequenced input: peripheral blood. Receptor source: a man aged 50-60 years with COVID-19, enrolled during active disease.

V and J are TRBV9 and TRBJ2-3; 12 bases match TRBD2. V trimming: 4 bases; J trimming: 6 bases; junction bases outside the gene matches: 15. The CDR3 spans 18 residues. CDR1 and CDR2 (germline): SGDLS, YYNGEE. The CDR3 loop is CASSPEGTTSGGQDTQYF. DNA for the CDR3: TGTGCCAGCAGCCCGGAGGGGACTACTAGCGGGGGGCAGGATACGCAGTATTTT.

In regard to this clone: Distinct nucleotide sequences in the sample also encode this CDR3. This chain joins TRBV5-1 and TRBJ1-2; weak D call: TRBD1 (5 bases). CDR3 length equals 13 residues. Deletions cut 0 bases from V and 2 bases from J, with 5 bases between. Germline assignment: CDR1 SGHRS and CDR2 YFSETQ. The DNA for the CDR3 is TGCGCCAGCAGCTTGGACAGGAACTATGGCTACACCTTC. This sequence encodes CASSLDRNYGYTF.

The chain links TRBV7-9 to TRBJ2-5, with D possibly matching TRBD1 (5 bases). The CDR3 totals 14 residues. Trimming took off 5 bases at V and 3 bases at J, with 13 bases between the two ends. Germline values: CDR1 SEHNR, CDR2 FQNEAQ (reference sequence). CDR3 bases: TGTGCCAGCAGCCGTCACTCAGGGAAAGAGACCCAGTACTTC. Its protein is CASSRHSGKETQYF. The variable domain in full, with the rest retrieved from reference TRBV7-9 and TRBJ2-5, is DTGVSQNPRHKITKRGQNVTFRCDPISEHNRLYWYRQTLGQGPEFLTYFQNEAQLEKSRLLSDRFSAERPKGSFSTLEIQRTEQGDSAMYLCASSRHSGKETQYFGPGTRLLVL.

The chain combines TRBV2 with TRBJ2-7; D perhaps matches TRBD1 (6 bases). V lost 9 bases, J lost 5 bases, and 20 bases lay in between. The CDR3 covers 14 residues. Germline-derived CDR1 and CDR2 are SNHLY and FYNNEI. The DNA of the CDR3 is TGTGCCAGTACAACCGGGACATTCCTCGACGAGCAGTACTTC. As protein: CASTTGTFLDEQYF.

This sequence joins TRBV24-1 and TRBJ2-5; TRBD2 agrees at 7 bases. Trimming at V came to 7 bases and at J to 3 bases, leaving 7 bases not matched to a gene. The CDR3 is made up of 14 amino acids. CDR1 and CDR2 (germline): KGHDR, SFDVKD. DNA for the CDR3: TGTGCCACCAGCCCCTTGGGAGGGGAAGAGACCCAGTACTTC. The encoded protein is CATSPLGGEETQYF.

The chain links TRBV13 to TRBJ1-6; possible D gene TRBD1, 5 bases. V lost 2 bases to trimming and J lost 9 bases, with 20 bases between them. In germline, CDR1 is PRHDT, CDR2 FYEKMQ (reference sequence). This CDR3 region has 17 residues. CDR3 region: CASSLTASGSKISPLHF. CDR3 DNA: TGTGCCAGCAGCTTAACCGCGTCAGGGTCGAAGATTTCACCCCTCCACTTT.

Here the CDR3 DNA reads TGTGCCAGCAGTAAAGAGCGGGTGGGCGCTTTCTTT. Translation gives CASSKERVGAFF. V and J are TRBV5-6 and TRBJ1-1; D not resolved. The CDR3 spans 12 residues. Looked up from germline, CDR1 is SGHDT and CDR2 is YYEEEE. V shed 5 bases and J shed 11 bases, with 16 bases lying between them.

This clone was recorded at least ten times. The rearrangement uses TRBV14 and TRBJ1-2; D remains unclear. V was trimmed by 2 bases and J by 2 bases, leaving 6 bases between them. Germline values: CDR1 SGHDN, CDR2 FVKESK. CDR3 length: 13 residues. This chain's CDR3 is CASSQQQNYGYTF. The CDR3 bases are TGTGCCAGCAGCCAACAACAGAACTATGGCTACACCTTC.

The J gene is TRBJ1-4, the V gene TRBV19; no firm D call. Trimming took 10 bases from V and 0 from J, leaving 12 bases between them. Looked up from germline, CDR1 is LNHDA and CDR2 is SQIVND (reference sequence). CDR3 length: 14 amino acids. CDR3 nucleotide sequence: TGTGCCACCCCGGGGTCTGCAACTAATGAAAAACTGTTTTTT. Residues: CATPGSATNEKLFF.

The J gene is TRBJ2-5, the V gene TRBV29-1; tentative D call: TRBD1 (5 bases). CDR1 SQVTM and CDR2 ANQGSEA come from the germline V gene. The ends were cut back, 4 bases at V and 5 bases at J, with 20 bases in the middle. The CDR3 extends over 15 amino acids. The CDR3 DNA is TGCAGCGTTGCGAACCGTGGGGCCTTGGGCGAGACCCAGTACTTC. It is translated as CSVANRGALGETQYF.

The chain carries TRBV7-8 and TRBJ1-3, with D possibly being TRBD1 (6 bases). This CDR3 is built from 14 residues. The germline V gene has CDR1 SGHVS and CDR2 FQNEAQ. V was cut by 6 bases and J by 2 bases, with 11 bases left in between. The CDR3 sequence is CASRGAGPGNTIYF. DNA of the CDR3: TGTGCCAGCAGGGGGGCAGGTCCTGGAAACACCATATATTTT.